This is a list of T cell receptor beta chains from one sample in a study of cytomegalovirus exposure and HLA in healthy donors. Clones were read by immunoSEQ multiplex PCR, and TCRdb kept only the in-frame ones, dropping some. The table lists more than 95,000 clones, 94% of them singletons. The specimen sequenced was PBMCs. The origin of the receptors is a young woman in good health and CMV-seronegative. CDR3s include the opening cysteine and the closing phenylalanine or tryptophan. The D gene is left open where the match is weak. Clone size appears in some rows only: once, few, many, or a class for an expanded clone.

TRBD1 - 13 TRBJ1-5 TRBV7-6 CASSRQGNQPQHF TGTGCCAGCAGTCGACAGGGTAATCAGCCCCAGCATTTT
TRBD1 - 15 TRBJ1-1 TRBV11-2 CASSLGWTGNYEAFF TGTGCCAGCAGCTTAGGATGGACAGGGAACTATGAAGCTTTCTTT
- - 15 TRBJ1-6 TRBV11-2 CASSLGWEVGSPLHF TGTGCCAGCAGCTTAGGGTGGGAGGTCGGTTCACCCCTCCACTTT
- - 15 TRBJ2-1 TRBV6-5 CASTPGAGVYNEQFF TGTGCCAGCACCCCAGGGGCGGGGGTATACAATGAGCAGTTCTTC
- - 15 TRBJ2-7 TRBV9 CASSAGSAGGYEQYF TGTGCCAGCAGCGCTGGTAGTGCCGGGGGCTACGAGCAGTACTTC
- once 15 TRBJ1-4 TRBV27 CASSLSLAYNEKLFF TGTGCCAGCAGTTTATCGTTGGCTTATAATGAAAAACTGTTTTTT
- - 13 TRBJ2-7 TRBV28 CASRRDSSYEQYF TGTGCCAGCCGGAGGGACAGCTCCTACGAGCAGTACTTC
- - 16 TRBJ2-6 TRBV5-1 CASSLGTFSGANVLTF TGCGCCAGCAGCTTGGGGACATTCTCTGGGGCCAACGTCCTGACTTTC
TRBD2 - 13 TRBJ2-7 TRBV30 CAWGTSGGYEQYF TGTGCCTGGGGTACTAGCGGGGGCTACGAGCAGTACTTC
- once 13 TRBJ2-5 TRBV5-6 CASSLRGDETQYF TGTGCCAGCAGCTTGCGCGGGGATGAGACCCAGTACTTC
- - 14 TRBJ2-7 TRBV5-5 CASSLVGRSSEQYF TGTGCCAGCAGCTTGGTTGGCAGGTCTTCCGAGCAGTACTTC
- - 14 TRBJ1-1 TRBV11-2 CASSLERGNTEAFF TGTGCCAGCAGCTTAGAGAGAGGGAACACTGAAGCTTTCTTT
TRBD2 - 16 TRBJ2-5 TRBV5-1 CASSLDASGGEETQYF TGCGCCAGCAGCTTGGATGCTAGCGGGGGTGAAGAGACCCAGTACTTC
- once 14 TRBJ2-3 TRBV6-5 CASSPKGVLDTQYF TGTGCCAGCAGTCCAAAGGGGGTATTAGATACGCAGTATTTT
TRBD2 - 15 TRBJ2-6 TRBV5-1 CASSWGGTGANVLTF TGCGCCAGCAGCTGGGGGGGAACTGGGGCCAACGTCCTGACTTTC
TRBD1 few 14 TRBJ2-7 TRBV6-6 CASYPGTGTYEQYF TGTGCCAGCTATCCGGGGACAGGTACCTACGAGCAGTACTTC
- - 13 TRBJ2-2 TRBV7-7 CASSARGTGELFF TGTGCCAGCAGCGCCCGGGGCACCGGGGAGCTGTTTTTT
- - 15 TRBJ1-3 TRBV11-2 CASSPDMSSGNTIYF TGTGCCAGCAGCCCGGACATGAGCTCTGGAAACACCATATATTTT
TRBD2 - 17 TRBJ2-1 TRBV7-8 CASSLRLAEISYNEQFF TGTGCCAGCAGCCTCCGGCTAGCGGAGATCTCCTACAATGAGCAGTTCTTC
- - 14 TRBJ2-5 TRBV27 CASSLLAGGETQYF TGTGCCAGCAGTCTCCTGGCCGGGGGAGAGACCCAGTACTTC
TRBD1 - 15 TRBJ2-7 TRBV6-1 CASSETGDSSYEQYF TGTGCCAGCAGTGAAACTGGGGACAGCTCCTACGAGCAGTACTTC
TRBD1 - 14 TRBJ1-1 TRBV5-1 CASSIGQGNTEAFF TGCGCCAGCAGCATAGGACAGGGGAACACTGAAGCTTTCTTT
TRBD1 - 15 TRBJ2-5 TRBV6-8 CASVSGRGLRETQYF TGTGCCAGCGTTTCGGGCAGGGGGCTTAGGGAGACCCAGTACTTC
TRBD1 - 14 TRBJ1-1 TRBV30 CARRTGPDWAEAFF TGTGCCCGTAGGACAGGGCCCGATTGGGCTGAAGCTTTCTTT
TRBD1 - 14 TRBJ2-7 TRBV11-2 CASSPTGGFYEQYF TGTGCCAGCAGCCCGACAGGGGGGTTCTACGAGCAGTACTTC
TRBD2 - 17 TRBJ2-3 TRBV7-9 CASSLTSGGTSTDTQYF TGTGCCAGCAGCTTAACTAGCGGGGGGACTAGCACAGATACGCAGTATTTT
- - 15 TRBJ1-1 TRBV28 CASSFTRDINTEAFF TGTGCCAGCAGTTTTACCAGGGACATTAACACTGAAGCTTTCTTT
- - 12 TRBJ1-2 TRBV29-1 CSVALGDYGYTF TGCAGCGTTGCGCTGGGAGACTATGGCTACACCTTC
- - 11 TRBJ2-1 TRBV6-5 CAVQGYNEQFF TGTGCCGTCCAGGGATACAATGAGCAGTTCTTC
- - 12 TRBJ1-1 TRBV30 CAWTGGGTEAFF TGTGCCTGGACCGGGGGGGGGACTGAAGCTTTCTTT
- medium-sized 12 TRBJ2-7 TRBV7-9 CASSLEPYEQYF TGTGCCAGCAGCTTAGAGCCCTACGAGCAGTACTTC
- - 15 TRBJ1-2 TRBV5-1 CASSSHKTNEHGYTF TGCGCCAGCAGCTCTCATAAAACTAACGAACATGGCTACACCTTC
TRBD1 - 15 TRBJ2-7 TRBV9 CASSPGQGSSYEQYF TGTGCCAGCAGCCCTGGACAGGGAAGCTCCTACGAGCAGTACTTC
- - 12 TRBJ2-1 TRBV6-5 CASSWDSPQSFF TGTGCCAGCAGTTGGGACTCCCCGCAATCGTTCTTC
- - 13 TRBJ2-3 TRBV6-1 CASSERSIDTQYF TGTGCCAGCAGTGAAAGGAGCATAGATACGCAGTATTTT
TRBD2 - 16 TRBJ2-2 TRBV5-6 CASSYTSGAITGELFF TGTGCCAGCAGCTATACTAGCGGGGCGATCACCGGGGAGCTGTTTTTT
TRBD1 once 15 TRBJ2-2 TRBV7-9 CASSQGTGTSGELFF TGTGCCAGCAGTCAAGGGACAGGGACCTCCGGGGAGCTGTTTTTT
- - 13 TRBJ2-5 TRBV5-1 CASGVTSQETQYF TGCGCCAGCGGCGTGACTAGCCAAGAGACCCAGTACTTC
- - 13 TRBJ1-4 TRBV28 CASAQGVIEKLFF TGTGCCAGTGCCCAAGGGGTTATTGAAAAACTGTTTTTT
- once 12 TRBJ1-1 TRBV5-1 CASSFGDLEAFF TGCGCCAGCAGCTTTGGAGATCTTGAAGCTTTCTTT
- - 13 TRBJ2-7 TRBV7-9 CASSFPSSYEQYF TGTGCCAGCAGCTTCCCTAGCTCCTACGAGCAGTACTTC
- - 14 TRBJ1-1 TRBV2 CASTERRSNTEAFF TGTGCCAGCACCGAACGGCGGTCGAACACTGAAGCTTTCTTT
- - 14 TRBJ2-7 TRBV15 CATSRDLAGYEQYF TGTGCCACCAGCAGAGATCTGGCGGGTTACGAGCAGTACTTC
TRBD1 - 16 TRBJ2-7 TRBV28 CASSPKPGQGSYEQYF TGTGCCAGCAGTCCGAAGCCGGGACAGGGCTCCTACGAGCAGTACTTC
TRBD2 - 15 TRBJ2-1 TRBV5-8 CASSRTSGRGYEQFF TGTGCCAGCAGCAGGACTAGCGGGAGGGGCTATGAGCAGTTCTTC
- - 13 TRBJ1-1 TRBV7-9 CASSLQGTTEAFF TGTGCCAGCAGCTTACAGGGTACCACTGAAGCTTTCTTT
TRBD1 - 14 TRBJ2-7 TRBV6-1 CASLPGGNYYEQYF TGTGCCAGCCTCCCAGGGGGCAACTACTACGAGCAGTACTTC
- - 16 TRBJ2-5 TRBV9 CASSVYYGGAGETQYF TGTGCCAGCAGCGTATATTATGGTGGGGCCGGAGAGACCCAGTACTTC
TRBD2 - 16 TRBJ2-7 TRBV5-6 CASSPGLAGGFGEQYF TGTGCCAGCAGTCCAGGACTAGCGGGAGGGTTCGGTGAGCAGTACTTC
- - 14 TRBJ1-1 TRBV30 CAWNPPGYNTEAFF TGTGCCTGGAACCCCCCAGGGTACAACACTGAAGCTTTCTTT
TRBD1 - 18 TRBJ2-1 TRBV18 CASSTLRVSDRGKNEQFF TGTGCCAGCTCAACACTAAGGGTCTCGGACAGGGGAAAAAATGAGCAGTTCTTC
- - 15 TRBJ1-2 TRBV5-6 CASSFRGGTVDGYTF TGTGCCAGCAGCTTTCGAGGAGGGACCGTCGATGGCTACACCTTC
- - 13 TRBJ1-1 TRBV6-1 CASSEHRRAEAFF TGTGCCAGCAGTGAACACCGTCGGGCTGAAGCTTTCTTT
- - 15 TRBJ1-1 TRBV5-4 CASSLTARSNTEAFF TGTGCCAGCAGCTTGACAGCCAGGTCGAACACTGAAGCTTTCTTT
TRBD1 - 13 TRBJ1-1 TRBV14 CASSLTGGTEAFF TGTGCCAGCAGCCTTACAGGGGGCACTGAAGCTTTCTTT